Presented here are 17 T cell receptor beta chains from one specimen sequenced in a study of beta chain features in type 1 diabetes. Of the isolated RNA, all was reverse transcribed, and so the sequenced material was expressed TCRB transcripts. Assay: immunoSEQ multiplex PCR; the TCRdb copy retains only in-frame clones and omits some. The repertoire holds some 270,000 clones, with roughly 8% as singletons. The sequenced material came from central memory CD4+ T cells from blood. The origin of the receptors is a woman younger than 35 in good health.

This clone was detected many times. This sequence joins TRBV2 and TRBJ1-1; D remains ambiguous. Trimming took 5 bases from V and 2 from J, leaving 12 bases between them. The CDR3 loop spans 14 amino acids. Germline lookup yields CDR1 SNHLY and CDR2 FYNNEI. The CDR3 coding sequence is TGTGCCAGCAGTTTACCGGACGGTAACACTGAAGCTTTCTTT. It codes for CASSLPDGNTEAFF.

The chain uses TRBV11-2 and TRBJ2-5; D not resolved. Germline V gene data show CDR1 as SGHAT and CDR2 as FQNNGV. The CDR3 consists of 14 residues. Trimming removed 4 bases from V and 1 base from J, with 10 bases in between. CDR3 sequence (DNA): TGTGCCAGCAGCTCTGGTCTTTTCCAAGAGACCCAGTACTTC. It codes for CASSSGLFQETQYF.

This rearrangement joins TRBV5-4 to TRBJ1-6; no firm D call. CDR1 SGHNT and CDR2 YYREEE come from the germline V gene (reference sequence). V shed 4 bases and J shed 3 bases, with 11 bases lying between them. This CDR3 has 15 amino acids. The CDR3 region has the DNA TGTGCCAGCAGCCCGTTTCCCGGCTATAATTCACCCCTCCACTTT. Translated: CASSPFPGYNSPLHF.

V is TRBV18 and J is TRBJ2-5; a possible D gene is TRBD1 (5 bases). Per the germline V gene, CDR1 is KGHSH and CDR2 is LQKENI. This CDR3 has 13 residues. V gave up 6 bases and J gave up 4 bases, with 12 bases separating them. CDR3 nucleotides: TGTGCCAGCTCCTCAGGGAAGGGAGAGACCCAGTACTTC. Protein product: CASSSGKGETQYF. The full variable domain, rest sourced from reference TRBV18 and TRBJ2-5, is NAGVMQNPRHLVRRRGQEARLRCSPMKGHSHVYWYRQLPEEGLKFMVYLQKENIIDESGMPKERFSAEFPKEGPSILRIQQVVRGDSAAYFCASSSGKGETQYFGPGTRLLVL.

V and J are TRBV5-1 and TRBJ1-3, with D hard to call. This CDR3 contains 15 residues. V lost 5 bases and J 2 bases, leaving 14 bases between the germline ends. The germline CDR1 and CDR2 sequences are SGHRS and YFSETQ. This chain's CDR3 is CASRTGGSTGNTIYF. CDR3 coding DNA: TGCGCCAGCAGAACCGGAGGGAGTACTGGAAACACCATATATTTT.

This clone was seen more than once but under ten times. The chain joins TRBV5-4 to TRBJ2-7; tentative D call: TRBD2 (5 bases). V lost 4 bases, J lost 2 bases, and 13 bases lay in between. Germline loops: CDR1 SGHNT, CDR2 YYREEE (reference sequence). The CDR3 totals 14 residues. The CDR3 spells CASSQGGLAYEQYF. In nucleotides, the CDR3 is TGTGCCAGCAGCCAAGGCGGGTTAGCCTACGAGCAGTACTTC.

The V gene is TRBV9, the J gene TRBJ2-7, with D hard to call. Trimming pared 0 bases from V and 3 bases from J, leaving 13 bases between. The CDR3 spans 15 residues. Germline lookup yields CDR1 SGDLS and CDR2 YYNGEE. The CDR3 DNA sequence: TGTGCCAGCAGCGTAGGGCCGGGTACGATCTACGAGCAGTACTTC. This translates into CASSVGPGTIYEQYF.

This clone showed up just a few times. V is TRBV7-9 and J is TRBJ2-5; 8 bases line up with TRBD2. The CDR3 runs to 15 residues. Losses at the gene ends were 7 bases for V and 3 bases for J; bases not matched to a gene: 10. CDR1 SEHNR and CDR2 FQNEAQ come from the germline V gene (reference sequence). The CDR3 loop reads CASTSWSSGEETQYF. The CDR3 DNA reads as TGTGCCAGCACATCGTGGAGTAGCGGGGAAGAGACCCAGTACTTC.

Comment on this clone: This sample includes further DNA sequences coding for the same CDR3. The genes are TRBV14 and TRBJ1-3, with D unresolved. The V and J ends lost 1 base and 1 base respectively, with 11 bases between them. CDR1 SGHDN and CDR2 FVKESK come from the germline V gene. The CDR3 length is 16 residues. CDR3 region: CASSQVKSRSGNTIYF. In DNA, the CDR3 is TGTGCCAGCAGCCAAGTAAAGAGCAGGTCTGGAAACACCATATATTTT.

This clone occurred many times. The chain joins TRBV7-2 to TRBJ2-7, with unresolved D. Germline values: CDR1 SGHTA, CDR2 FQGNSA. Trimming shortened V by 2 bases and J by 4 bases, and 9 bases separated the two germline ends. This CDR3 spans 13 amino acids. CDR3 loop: CASSLSAQYEQYV. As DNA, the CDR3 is TGTGCCAGCAGCTTATCCGCTCAGTACGAGCAGTACGTC.

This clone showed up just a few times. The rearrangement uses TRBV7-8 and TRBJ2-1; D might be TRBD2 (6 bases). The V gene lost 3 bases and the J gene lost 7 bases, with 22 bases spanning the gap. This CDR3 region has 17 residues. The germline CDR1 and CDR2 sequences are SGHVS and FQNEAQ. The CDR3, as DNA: TGTGCCAGCAGCTTCCTAGGAGGGAGGCCCCAGGGTAATGAGCAGTTCTTC. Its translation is CASSFLGGRPQGNEQFF.

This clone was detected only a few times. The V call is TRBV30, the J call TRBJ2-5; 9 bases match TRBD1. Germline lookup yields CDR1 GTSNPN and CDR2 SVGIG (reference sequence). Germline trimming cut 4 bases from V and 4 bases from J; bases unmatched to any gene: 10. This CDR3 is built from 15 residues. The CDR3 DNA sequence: TGTGCCTGGAAACAGGGGGCCGCCCGAAGAGAGACCCAGTACTTC. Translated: CAWKQGAARRETQYF. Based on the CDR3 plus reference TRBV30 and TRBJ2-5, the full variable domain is SQTIHQWPATLVQPVGSPLSLECTVEGTSNPNLYWYRQAAGRGLQLLFYSVGIGQISSEVPQNLSASRPQDRQFILSSKKLLLSDSGFYLCAWKQGAARRETQYFGPGTRLLVL.

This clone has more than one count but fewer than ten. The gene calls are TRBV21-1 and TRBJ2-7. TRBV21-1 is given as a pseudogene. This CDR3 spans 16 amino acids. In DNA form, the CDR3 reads TGTGCCAGCAGCCGTATAGGGACGCAGCCGTTCTACGAGCAGTACTTC. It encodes CASSRIGTQPFYEQYF.

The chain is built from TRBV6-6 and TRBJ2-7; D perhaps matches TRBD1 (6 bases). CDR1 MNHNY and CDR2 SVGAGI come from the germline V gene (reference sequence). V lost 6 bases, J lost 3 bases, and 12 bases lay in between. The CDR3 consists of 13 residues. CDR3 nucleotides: TGTGCCAGCAGCTCCGGGACAAACTACGAGCAGTACTTC. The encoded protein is CASSSGTNYEQYF.

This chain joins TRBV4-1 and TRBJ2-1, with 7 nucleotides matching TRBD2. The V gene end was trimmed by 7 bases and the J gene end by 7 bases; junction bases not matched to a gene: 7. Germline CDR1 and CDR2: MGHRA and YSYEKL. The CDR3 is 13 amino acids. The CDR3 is CASNSGFGNEQFF. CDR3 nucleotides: TGCGCCAGCAATAGCGGGTTCGGGAATGAGCAGTTCTTC.

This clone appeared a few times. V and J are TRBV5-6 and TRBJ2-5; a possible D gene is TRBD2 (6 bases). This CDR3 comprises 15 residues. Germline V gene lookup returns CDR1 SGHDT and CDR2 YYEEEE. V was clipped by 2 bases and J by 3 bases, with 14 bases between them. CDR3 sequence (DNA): TGTGCCAGCAGCTTCTTGGGGGTAGCGGAAGAGACCCAGTACTTC. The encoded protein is CASSFLGVAEETQYF.

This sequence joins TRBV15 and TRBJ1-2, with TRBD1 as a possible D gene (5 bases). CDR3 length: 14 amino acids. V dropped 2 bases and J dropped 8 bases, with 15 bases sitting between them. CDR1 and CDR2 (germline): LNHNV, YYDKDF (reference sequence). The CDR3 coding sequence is TGTGCCACCAGCAGACGAACGACAGCCACGGGCTACACCTTC. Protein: CATSRRTTATGYTF.